This entry lists 16 T cell receptor beta chains sequenced from one sample in a study of glioma-infiltrating T cells after dendritic cell vaccination. Time point noted: after dendritic cell vaccination, including at tumor progression/relapse. Assay used: immunoSEQ multiplex PCR; TCRdb lists only in-frame clones, some missing. The table includes approximately 50,000 clones, about nine tenths detected once. Sequenced here: blood, sampled after dendritic cell vaccination. Receptors originate from a human donor with glioblastoma.

For this clone: Other DNA sequences of this sample code for an identical CDR3. The CDR3 nucleotides read TGTGCCAGCAGCCCGCCAAGCGGGAGTGGTTACGAGCAGTACTTC. Translation gives CASSPPSGSGYEQYF. The chain is built from TRBV7-2 and TRBJ2-7; 8 nucleotides match TRBD2. CDR1 is SGHTA, CDR2 FQGNSA, per germline. Unmatched junction bases numbered 10, after V lost 5 bases and J lost 4 bases. The CDR3 consists of 15 residues.

The CDR3 DNA reads TGTGCCAGCAGTTTTTCAGGGATCGATGAAAAACTGTTTTTT. This encodes CASSFSGIDEKLFF. The gene calls are TRBV27 and TRBJ1-4; D is perhaps TRBD1 (5 bases). V was cut by 3 bases and J by 6 bases, with 11 bases left in between. This CDR3 is built from 14 residues. Germline V gene lookup returns CDR1 MNHEY and CDR2 SMNVEV (reference sequence).

The V call is TRBV7-8, the J call TRBJ2-1; 9 bases are shared with TRBD2. With V trimmed by 5 bases and J by 7 bases, 9 bases remained unmatched. CDR1 and CDR2 (germline): SGHVS, FQNEAQ. This CDR3 is 15 amino acids long. The DNA for the CDR3 is TGTGCCAGCAGCCTCTCGAGCGGGAGGTTTAATGAGCAGTTCTTC. Encoded protein: CASSLSSGRFNEQFF.

The V and J genes are TRBV6-1 and TRBJ1-2; no firm D call. The CDR3 totals 16 residues. Germline-derived CDR1 and CDR2 are MNHNS and SASEGT. V dropped 4 bases and J dropped 2 bases, with 17 bases sitting between them. The CDR3 DNA sequence: TGTGCCAGCAGTGCGCTAGTGACGATACGGAACTATGGCTACACCTTC. This translates into CASSALVTIRNYGYTF.

The chain couples TRBV6-5 to TRBJ1-3, with D tentatively TRBD1 (6 bases). V lost 8 bases, J lost 1 base, and 15 bases lay in between. The germline gives CDR1 MNHEY, CDR2 SVGAGI. This CDR3 spans 15 amino acids. In DNA, the CDR3 is TGTGCCAGCGGTAGGCAGGGGATATCTGGAAACACCATATATTTT. It translates to CASGRQGISGNTIYF.

The chain couples TRBV27 to TRBJ2-1; the D gene is possibly TRBD1 (6 bases). In germline, CDR1 is MNHEY, CDR2 SMNVEV (reference sequence). The CDR3 is 13 amino acids. The V gene lost 7 bases and the J gene lost 10 bases, with 17 bases spanning the gap. DNA of the CDR3: TGTGCCAGCACCCAATCTCAGGGACACGAGCAGTTCTTC. The encoded protein is CASTQSQGHEQFF.

The chain joins TRBV7-2 to TRBJ1-1; D is possibly TRBD1 (6 bases). Germline loops: CDR1 SGHTA, CDR2 FQGNSA. V shed 1 base and J shed 5 bases, with 14 bases lying between them. CDR3 length: 15 residues. DNA for the CDR3: TGTGCCAGCAGCTTAGAATCAGGGGCCTCGACTGAAGCTTTCTTT. This translates into CASSLESGASTEAFF.

CDR3: CASSSPLGLGVHEQYF. The CDR3 nucleotides are TGTGCCAGCAGTTCCCCCCTCGGTCTAGGAGTCCACGAGCAGTACTTC. The V call is TRBV28, the J call TRBJ2-7; D is unresolved. Germline V gene lookup returns CDR1 MDHEN and CDR2 SYDVKM. The germline V and J ends were trimmed by 4 bases and 5 bases, with 21 bases remaining between them. The CDR3 has 16 residues.

This clone occurred a few times. The CDR3 region has the DNA TGTGCCAGCAGGCCGAGAACAGGGCCCTCTGGAAACACCATATATTTT. This encodes CASRPRTGPSGNTIYF. This rearrangement joins TRBV27 to TRBJ1-3, with D perhaps TRBD1 (6 bases). The CDR3 spans 16 residues. In germline, CDR1 is MNHEY, CDR2 SMNVEV (reference sequence). Trimming removed 6 bases from V and 0 bases from J, with 15 bases in between.

This sequence joins TRBV7-9 and TRBJ1-2; 11 nucleotides match TRBD1. The CDR3 extends over 14 amino acids. V gave up 5 bases and J gave up 7 bases; unmatched junction bases: 6. Germline V gives CDR1 SEHNR, CDR2 FQNEAQ (reference sequence). The CDR3 nucleotides are TGTGCCAGCAGCCTGGGACAGGGGGTTGGTGGCTACACCTTC. Translating gives CASSLGQGVGGYTF.

V gene TRBV28 combines with J gene TRBJ2-7; D might be TRBD1 (5 bases). Germline-derived CDR1 and CDR2 are MDHEN and SYDVKM. V shed 6 bases and J shed 1 base, with 10 bases lying between them. The CDR3 runs 13 residues. CDR3 nucleotide sequence: TGTGCCAGCAGGACACAGGTATCCTACGAGCAGTACTTC. Its translation is CASRTQVSYEQYF.

This chain uses TRBV13 with TRBJ1-2; TRBD1 is a possible D gene (5 bases). This CDR3 contains 13 residues. V dropped 5 bases and J dropped 7 bases, with 14 bases sitting between them. Germline CDR1 is PRHDT and CDR2 is FYEKMQ (reference sequence). The CDR3 DNA is TGTGCCAGCAGCACCCAGGACATCGCTGGCTACACCTTC. This gives the protein CASSTQDIAGYTF.

The rearrangement links TRBV7-9 to TRBJ1-2, with no clear D. Germline V CDR1 and CDR2: SEHNR, FQNEAQ (reference sequence). V lost 0 bases and J lost 6, with 11 bases in between. This CDR3 region has 14 residues. The CDR3: CASSLAIGRDGYTF. Written as DNA, the CDR3 is TGTGCCAGCAGCTTAGCGATCGGGAGAGATGGCTACACCTTC.

The J gene is TRBJ2-6, the V gene TRBV30; 8 bases match TRBD1. Per the germline V gene, CDR1 is GTSNPN and CDR2 is SVGIG (reference sequence). The CDR3 consists of 14 residues. The V gene end was trimmed by 8 bases and the J gene end by 1 base; junction bases not matched to a gene: 4. DNA of the CDR3: TGTGCCAGTCAGGGGGCGTCTGGGGCCAACGTCCTGACTTTC. This encodes CASQGASGANVLTF.

In the case of this clone: Mismatch with germline at one junction end may stem from a read error. The rearrangement links TRBV30 to TRBJ2-7, with 12 bases fitting TRBD1. The V gene's germline CDR1 is GTSNPN and CDR2 SVGIG (reference sequence). CDR3 length: 16 amino acids. The CDR3 protein is CAWSPPWDRGQNFHLF. CDR3 DNA: TGTGCCTGGAGCCCTCCCTGGGACAGGGGGCAAAATTTTCACTTATTC.

This clone was seen only once. The chain recombines TRBV7-2 with TRBJ2-7; 13 bases map to TRBD2. CDR3 length equals 15 residues. V lost 5 bases and J lost 7; bases outside the gene matches: 8. Germline CDR1 SGHTA, CDR2 FQGNSA. The CDR3 sequence is CASSLQLAGGREQYF. In DNA, the CDR3 is TGTGCCAGCAGCCTTCAACTAGCGGGAGGGCGAGAGCAGTACTTC.